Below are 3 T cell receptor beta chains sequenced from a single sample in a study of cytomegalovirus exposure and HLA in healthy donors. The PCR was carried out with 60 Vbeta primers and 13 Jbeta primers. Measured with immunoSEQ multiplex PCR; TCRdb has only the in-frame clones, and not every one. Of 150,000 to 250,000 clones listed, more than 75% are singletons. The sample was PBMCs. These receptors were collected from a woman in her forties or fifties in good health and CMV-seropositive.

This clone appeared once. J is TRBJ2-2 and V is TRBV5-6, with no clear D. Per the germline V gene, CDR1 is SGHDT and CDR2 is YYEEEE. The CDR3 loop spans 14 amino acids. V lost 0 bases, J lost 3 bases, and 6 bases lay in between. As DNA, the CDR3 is TGTGCCAGCAGCTTGGACGGAGACACCGGGGAGCTGTTTTTT. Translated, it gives CASSLDGDTGELFF.

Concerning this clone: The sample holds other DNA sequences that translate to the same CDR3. The DNA of the CDR3 is TGTGCCAGCAGCGTAGGGGGGGGGACCGGGGAGCTGTTTTTT. It codes for CASSVGGGTGELFF. The chain uses TRBV9 and TRBJ2-2, with 7 bases that match TRBD2. The CDR3 sequence is 14 residues long. V was pared by 0 bases and J by 5 bases, with 1 base of the junction left unmatched. CDR1 is SGDLS and CDR2 is YYNGEE in the germline V gene.

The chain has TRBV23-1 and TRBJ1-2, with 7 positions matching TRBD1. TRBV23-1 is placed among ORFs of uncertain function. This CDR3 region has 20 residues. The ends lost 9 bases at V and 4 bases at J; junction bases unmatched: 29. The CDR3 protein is CARTRTGAIHFFAGLYGYTF. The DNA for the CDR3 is TGCGCCAGGACCAGGACAGGTGCCATCCATTTTTTCGCCGGACTCTATGGCTACACCTTC.